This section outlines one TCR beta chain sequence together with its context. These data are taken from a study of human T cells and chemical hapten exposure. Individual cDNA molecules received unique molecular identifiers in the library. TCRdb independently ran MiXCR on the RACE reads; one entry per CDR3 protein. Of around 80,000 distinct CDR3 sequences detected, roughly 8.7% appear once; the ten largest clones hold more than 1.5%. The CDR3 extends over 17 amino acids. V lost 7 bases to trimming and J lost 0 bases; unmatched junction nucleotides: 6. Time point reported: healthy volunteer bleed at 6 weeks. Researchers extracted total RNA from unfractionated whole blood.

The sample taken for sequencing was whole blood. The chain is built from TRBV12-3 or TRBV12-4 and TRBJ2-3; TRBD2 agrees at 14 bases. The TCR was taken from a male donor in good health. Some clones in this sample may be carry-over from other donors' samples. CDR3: CASTGTSGGRSTDTQYF. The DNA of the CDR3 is TGTGCCAGCACCGGGACTAGCGGGGGTCGTAGCACAGATACGCAGTATTTT.